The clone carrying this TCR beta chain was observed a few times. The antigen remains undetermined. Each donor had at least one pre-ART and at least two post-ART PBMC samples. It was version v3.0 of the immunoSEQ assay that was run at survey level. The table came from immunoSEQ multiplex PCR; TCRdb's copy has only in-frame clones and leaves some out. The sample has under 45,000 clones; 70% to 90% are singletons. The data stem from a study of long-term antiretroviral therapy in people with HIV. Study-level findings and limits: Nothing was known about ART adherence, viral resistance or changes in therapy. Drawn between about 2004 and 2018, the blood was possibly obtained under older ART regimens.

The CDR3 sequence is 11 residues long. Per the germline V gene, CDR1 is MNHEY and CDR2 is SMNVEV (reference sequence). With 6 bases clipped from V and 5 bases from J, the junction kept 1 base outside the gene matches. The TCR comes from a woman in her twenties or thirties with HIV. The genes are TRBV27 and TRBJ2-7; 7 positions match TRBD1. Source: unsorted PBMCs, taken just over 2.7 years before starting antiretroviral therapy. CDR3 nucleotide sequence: TGTGCCAGCAGAGGGGGCCACGAGCAGTACGTC. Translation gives CASRGGHEQYV.